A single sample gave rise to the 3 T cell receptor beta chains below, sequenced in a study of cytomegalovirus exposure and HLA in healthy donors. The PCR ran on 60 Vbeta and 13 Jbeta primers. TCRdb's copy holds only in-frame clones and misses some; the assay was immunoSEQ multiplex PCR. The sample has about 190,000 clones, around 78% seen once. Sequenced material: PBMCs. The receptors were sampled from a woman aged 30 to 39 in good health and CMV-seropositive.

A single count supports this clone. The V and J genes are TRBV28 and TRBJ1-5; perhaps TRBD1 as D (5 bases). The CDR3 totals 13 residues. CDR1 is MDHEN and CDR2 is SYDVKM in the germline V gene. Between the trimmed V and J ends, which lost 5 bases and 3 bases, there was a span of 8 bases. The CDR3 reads CASSGTNNQPQHF. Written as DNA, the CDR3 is TGTGCCAGCAGTGGGACTAACAATCAGCCCCAGCATTTT.

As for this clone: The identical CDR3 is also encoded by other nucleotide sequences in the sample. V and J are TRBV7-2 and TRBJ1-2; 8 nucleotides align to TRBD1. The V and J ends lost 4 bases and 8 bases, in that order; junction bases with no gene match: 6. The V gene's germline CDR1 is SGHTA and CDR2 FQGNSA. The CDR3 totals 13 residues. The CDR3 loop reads CASSSDRVGGYTF. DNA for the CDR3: TGTGCCAGCAGCTCGGACAGGGTGGGGGGCTACACCTTC.

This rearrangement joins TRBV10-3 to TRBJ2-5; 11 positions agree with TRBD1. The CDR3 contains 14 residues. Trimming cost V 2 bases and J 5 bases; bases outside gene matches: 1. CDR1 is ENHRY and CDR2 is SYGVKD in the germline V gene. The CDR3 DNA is TGTGCCATCAGTGAGGGACAGGGGGCGGAGACCCAGTACTTC. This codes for CAISEGQGAETQYF.